Listed here are 19 T cell receptor beta chains from one sample, sequenced in a study of blood T cell repertoires in COVID-19. Produced via immunoSEQ multiplex PCR; TCRdb's table is partial and in-frame only. The sample has 120,000 to 150,000 clones; 84% are singletons. Sequencing used PBMCs or T cells enriched from blood (not recorded which). The source is a woman in her fifties or sixties with acute COVID-19.

The DNA for the CDR3 is TGTGCCAGCATCCGCCAGGGTGCCAATCAGCCCCAGCATTTT. Its protein product is CASIRQGANQPQHF. The chain links TRBV28 to TRBJ1-5, with D tentatively TRBD1 (5 bases). Germline CDR1 reads MDHEN; CDR2 reads SYDVKM. Trimming pared 7 bases from V and 3 bases from J, leaving 13 bases between. The CDR3 sequence is 14 residues long.

The chain has TRBV7-2 and TRBJ2-3, with D perhaps TRBD1 (6 bases). V gave up 5 bases and J gave up 6 bases, with 18 bases separating them. The CDR3 consists of 15 residues. Germline lookup yields CDR1 SGHTA and CDR2 FQGNSA. This CDR3 reads CASSLSGHPGDTQYF. The CDR3 DNA follows: TGTGCCAGCAGCCTCTCGGGACACCCGGGGGATACGCAGTATTTT.

This clone has a single count. The chain has TRBV2 and TRBJ2-1, with TRBD2 matching 12 bases. This CDR3 has 16 amino acids. J lost 9 bases, V lost 4 bases, and 10 bases had no gene match. Germline V gene sequence: CDR1 SNHLY, CDR2 FYNNEI. The CDR3 DNA sequence: TGTGCCAGCAGTGGGGAGCGCCTAGCGGGAGGGGGTGAGCAGTTCTTC. This gives the protein CASSGERLAGGGEQFF.

V is TRBV5-6 and J is TRBJ1-2, with 9 bases identical to TRBD1. The CDR3 loop spans 12 amino acids. CDR1 is SGHDT and CDR2 is YYEEEE in the germline V gene. Germline trimming cut 7 bases from V and 6 bases from J; bases unmatched to any gene: 4. The CDR3 here is CASERTGDGYTF. In DNA form, the CDR3 reads TGTGCCAGCGAGCGGACAGGGGATGGCTACACCTTC.

The V gene is TRBV28, the J gene TRBJ1-6; 8 positions match TRBD1. This CDR3 has 16 amino acids. V lost 1 base to trimming and J lost 8 bases; unmatched junction nucleotides: 7. The germline CDR1 and CDR2 sequences are MDHEN and SYDVKM. CDR3 DNA: TGTGCCAGCAGTTTATTTTCGGGGACAGGTTATTCACCCCTCCACTTT. As protein: CASSLFSGTGYSPLHF.

This chain's CDR3 is CAISAIPGELFF. The CDR3 bases are TGTGCCATCAGTGCTATCCCCGGGGAGCTGTTTTTT. The chain links TRBV10-3 to TRBJ2-2; D uncertain. The CDR3 spans 12 residues. Between the trimmed V and J ends, which lost 4 bases and 6 bases, there was a span of 6 bases. CDR1 and CDR2 (germline): ENHRY, SYGVKD.

This sequence joins TRBV13 and TRBJ2-7, with TRBD2 matching 14 bases. Germline lookup yields CDR1 PRHDT and CDR2 FYEKMQ (reference sequence). This CDR3 is built from 15 residues. J was trimmed by 7 bases and V by 4 bases; bases with no gene match: 6. The CDR3: CASSYGLAGGHEQYF. CDR3 nucleotide sequence: TGTGCCAGCAGCTACGGACTAGCGGGGGGTCATGAGCAGTACTTC.

This sequence joins TRBV7-6 and TRBJ2-5, with 8 bases that match TRBD1. Germline trimming cut 6 bases from V and 4 bases from J; bases unmatched to any gene: 7. CDR1 is SGHVS and CDR2 is FNYEAQ in the germline V gene. The CDR3 has 14 amino acids. This CDR3 is CASSYDRGTETQYF. The CDR3 DNA sequence: TGTGCCAGCAGTTATGACAGGGGTACAGAGACCCAGTACTTC. The full variable domain, its missing parts supplied by reference TRBV7-6 and TRBJ2-5, is GAGVSQSPRYKVTKRGQDVALRCDPISGHVSLYWYRQALGQGPEFLTYFNYEAQQDKSGLPNDRFSAERPEGSISTLTIQRTEQRDSAMYRCASSYDRGTETQYFGPGTRLLVL.

The CDR3 nucleotides read TGCAGTGCTGGACAGGGGGAGACCCAGTACTTC. Encoded protein: CSAGQGETQYF. This chain connects TRBV20-1 to TRBJ2-5, with TRBD1 identical over 9 bases. The germline gives CDR1 DFQATT, CDR2 SNEGSKA (reference sequence). Trimming at V came to 5 bases and at J to 5 bases, leaving 0 bases not matched to a gene. The CDR3 length is 11 residues.

This chain uses TRBV5-1 with TRBJ1-1; D is perhaps TRBD1 (5 bases). The CDR3 covers 17 residues. With 0 bases removed from V and 5 bases from J, the gap between germline ends came to 20 bases. Germline V lookup: CDR1 SGHRS, CDR2 YFSETQ. The CDR3 DNA sequence: TGCGCCAGCAGCTTGGTCCTGAAGGGCCCCGGGGGTACTGAAGCTTTCTTT. It specifies CASSLVLKGPGGTEAFF.

The chain couples TRBV19 to TRBJ2-3; possible D gene TRBD1, 5 bases. The CDR3 covers 12 residues. In germline, CDR1 is LNHDA, CDR2 SQIVND (reference sequence). V gave up 5 bases and J gave up 4 bases, with 7 bases separating them. The DNA of the CDR3 is TGTGCCAGTAGTCCCAGGGCAGATACGCAGTATTTT. Amino acid sequence: CASSPRADTQYF.

This rearrangement joins TRBV5-1 to TRBJ2-7; D possibly corresponds to TRBD2 (5 bases). This CDR3 comprises 16 residues. Looked up from germline, CDR1 is SGHRS and CDR2 is YFSETQ. V lost 0 bases to trimming and J lost 1 base, with 14 bases between them. The CDR3 bases are TGCGCCAGCAGCTTGGAATTTAGCGCTAGATCCTACGAGCAGTACTTC. This translates into CASSLEFSARSYEQYF.

The rearrangement uses TRBV7-2 and TRBJ1-6; TRBD1 aligns across 10 bases. Trimming removed 2 bases from V and 9 bases from J; junction bases left unmatched: 4. The CDR3 runs to 15 residues. Germline V gives CDR1 SGHTA, CDR2 FQGNSA. CDR3 sequence (DNA): TGTGCCAGCAGCTTAAAGACAGGGGGCGGTTCACCCCTCCACTTT. Amino acid sequence: CASSLKTGGGSPLHF.

The gene calls are TRBV28 and TRBJ2-2; TRBD2 is a possible D gene (6 bases). Trimming left V 4 bases short and J 1 base short, with 10 bases between. The CDR3 is made up of 15 amino acids. Germline CDR1 reads MDHEN; CDR2 reads SYDVKM. The CDR3 DNA follows: TGTGCCAGCAGTTCCCCCGGGGGGAACACCGGGGAGCTGTTTTTT. Translating it yields CASSSPGGNTGELFF.

The V call is TRBV3-1 (or the pseudogene TRBV3-2), the J call TRBJ2-5, with 9 bases identical to TRBD2. This CDR3 is 14 amino acids long. V trimming: 4 bases; J trimming: 13 bases; junction bases outside the gene matches: 13. Germline assignment: CDR1 LGHDT and CDR2 YNNKEL (reference sequence). The CDR3 spells CASSPSGGLAGMYF. In DNA, the CDR3 is TGTGCCAGCAGCCCGTCGGGGGGGCTAGCGGGAATGTACTTC.

The sample holds one count of this clone. The chain recombines TRBV27 with TRBJ2-7, with D tentatively TRBD2 (6 bases). The V end lost 3 bases, the J end lost 2 bases, and 11 bases lay between the germline ends. CDR1 MNHEY and CDR2 SMNVEV come from the germline V gene (reference sequence). The length of the CDR3 is 14 residues. This CDR3 reads CASSFGGKPYEQYF. The CDR3, as DNA: TGTGCCAGCAGTTTCGGCGGGAAACCCTACGAGCAGTACTTC.

The chain is built from TRBV4-2 and TRBJ2-7; 8 nucleotides agree with TRBD2. J was trimmed by 6 bases and V by 3 bases; bases with no gene match: 13. Germline CDR1 is LGHNA and CDR2 is YNFKEQ. This CDR3 spans 16 amino acids. The CDR3 region has the DNA TGTGCCAGCAGCCAGGTAACAGGGACTAGTAGTCGCGAGCAGTACTTC. Encoded protein: CASSQVTGTSSREQYF.

J is TRBJ2-2 and V is TRBV5-5; a weak D match, TRBD1 (6 bases). The CDR3 spans 17 residues. CDR1 and CDR2 from the germline V gene are SGHKS and YYEKEE (reference sequence). V lost 4 bases and J lost 4, with 20 bases in between. CDR3 in amino acids: CASSRYGTHRGTGELFF. CDR3 coding DNA: TGTGCCAGCAGCAGATACGGGACACATCGGGGCACCGGGGAGCTGTTTTTT.

The rearrangement links TRBV5-1 to TRBJ2-7, with 7 bases that match TRBD1. The V and J ends lost 2 bases and 9 bases, in that order; junction bases with no gene match: 20. CDR3 length: 17 residues. Per the germline V gene, CDR1 is SGHRS and CDR2 is YFSETQ. The CDR3 nucleotides are TGCGCCAGCAGCTTTGCCCCCCCGGGACAGAGCCTGGAGAGGCAGTACTTC. Residues: CASSFAPPGQSLERQYF.